What follows are 17 T cell receptor beta chains derived from one specimen sequenced in a study of beta chain features in type 1 diabetes listed by TCRdb under 2018. The receptor library was made with the immunoSEQ multiplex PCR assay. The High Capacity cDNA Reverse Transcription Kit was used to reverse transcribe all of the isolated RNA, meaning that expressed TCRB transcripts were what got sequenced. In its TCRdb copy, this immuneACCESS table keeps in-frame sequences only and misses some clones. Where compared with another copy, unresolved V genes explain less than half of these, and the others have no known cause. For this sample the table gives under 900,000 clones, of which 15% to 20% were detected only once. The ten largest clones capture roughly 0.025% of the sample. Sequencing used naive CD4+ T cells from blood. According to the study, the label for this sample's cell subset or site signals: true naive CD4+ T cells. All receptors derive from a woman aged 18-35 years in good health.

As DNA, the CDR3 is TGTGCCAGCAGCCCAGTAGGGCGGACCGGGGAGCTGTTTTTT. The encoded protein is CASSPVGRTGELFF. The chain is built from TRBV9 and TRBJ2-2; D gene uncertain. The CDR3 contains 14 residues. Trimming shortened V by 4 bases and J by 5 bases, and 12 bases separated the two germline ends. Per germline, CDR1 SGDLS and CDR2 YYNGEE.

This chain links TRBV7-9 with TRBJ1-2; 11 bases align to TRBD1. Per the germline V gene, CDR1 is SEHNR and CDR2 is FQNEAQ (reference sequence). This CDR3 contains 14 residues. With V trimmed by 5 bases and J by 4 bases, 3 bases remained unmatched. For the CDR3, the DNA is TGTGCCAGCAGCGCCGGGACAGGGGGCTATGGCTACACCTTC. It codes for CASSAGTGGYGYTF.

This chain joins TRBV19 and TRBJ1-1; the D is unclear. CDR1 is LNHDA, CDR2 SQIVND, per germline (reference sequence). Between the trimmed V and J ends, which lost 3 bases and 2 bases, there was a span of 10 bases. There are 14 residues in the CDR3. In nucleotides, the CDR3 is TGTGCCAGTAGTATCGGTCGCAGCAACACTGAAGCTTTCTTT. Protein sequence: CASSIGRSNTEAFF.

V and J are TRBV6-6 and TRBJ1-2; the D is unclear. The CDR3 has 11 amino acids. Trimming stripped 8 bases from V and 2 bases from J, with 6 bases between. Per germline, CDR1 MNHNY and CDR2 SVGAGI (reference sequence). The CDR3 nucleotides read TGTGCCAGCCAAGGGAACTATGGCTACACCTTC. Protein product: CASQGNYGYTF.

A few counts support this clone. CDR3 bases: TGTGCCAGCAGCCCCCGAGGACTAGCGGGAGAGGTGGATGAGCAGTTCTTC. Protein product: CASSPRGLAGEVDEQFF. This chain connects TRBV5-6 to TRBJ2-1, with 13 bases aligning to TRBD2. The CDR3 extends over 17 amino acids. The germline V gene has CDR1 SGHDT and CDR2 YYEEEE. The V gene end was trimmed by 4 bases and the J gene end by 8 bases; junction bases not matched to a gene: 12.

CDR3 coding DNA: TGTGCCGGTCGCGGGACAGTGGACGAAAAACTGTTTTTT. It yields the protein CAGRGTVDEKLFF. V gene TRBV6-6 combines with J gene TRBJ1-4, with TRBD1 identical over 7 bases. Trimming removed 11 bases from V and 8 bases from J; junction bases left unmatched: 11. The CDR3 spans 13 residues. CDR1 MNHNY and CDR2 SVGAGI come from the germline V gene (reference sequence).

This clone appeared a few times. Other nucleotide sequences in the sample specify the same CDR3. The genes are TRBV2 and TRBJ2-1, with D uncertain. This CDR3 contains 15 residues. Germline CDR1 and CDR2: SNHLY and FYNNEI. The V gene lost 0 bases and the J gene lost 0 bases, with 6 bases spanning the gap. CDR3 in DNA: TGTGCCAGCAGTGAAGCGGGCAGCTCCTACAATGAGCAGTTCTTC. Protein product: CASSEAGSSYNEQFF.

The rearrangement links TRBV4-3 to TRBJ2-2; 8 nucleotides match TRBD2. Losses at the gene ends were 1 base for V and 5 bases for J; bases not matched to a gene: 12. There are 18 residues in the CDR3. The germline V gene has CDR1 LGHNA and CDR2 YSLEER. The CDR3 DNA reads as TGCGCCAGCAGCCAAGTTTTTGCGGGAGGTCGGCGGACCGGGGAGCTGTTTTTT. It yields the protein CASSQVFAGGRRTGELFF.

The V call is TRBV28, the J call TRBJ2-7; TRBD2 matches 10 bases. Germline CDR1 is MDHEN and CDR2 is SYDVKM. CDR3 length equals 17 residues. V dropped 3 bases and J dropped 1; count of bases not matched to a gene: 9. CDR3 residues: CASSFWLAGALSYEQYF. The CDR3 DNA reads as TGTGCCAGCAGTTTTTGGCTAGCGGGAGCCCTTTCCTACGAGCAGTACTTC.

There are a few counts of this clone. This CDR3 is CASSFGTDTQYF. In DNA, the CDR3 is TGCGCCAGCAGCTTTGGCACAGATACGCAGTATTTT. J is TRBJ2-3 and V is TRBV5-1; D is undetermined. The germline V gene encodes CDR1 SGHRS and CDR2 YFSETQ. V dropped 2 bases and J dropped 1 base, with 2 bases sitting between them. CDR3 length equals 12 residues.

The chain has TRBV7-8 and TRBJ2-4, with D possibly being TRBD2 (5 bases). The CDR3 contains 15 residues. In germline, CDR1 is SGHVS, CDR2 FQNEAQ. V lost 0 bases and J lost 0, with 6 bases in between. The CDR3 reads CASSLAGLAKNIQYF. The CDR3, as DNA: TGTGCCAGCAGCTTAGCAGGACTAGCCAAAAACATTCAGTACTTC.

This clone has only a few counts. The V gene is TRBV7-9, the J gene TRBJ2-2; no firm D call. Per germline, CDR1 SEHNR and CDR2 FQNEAQ (reference sequence). The length of the CDR3 is 19 residues. V lost 3 bases and J lost 3, with 23 bases in between. The CDR3 loop is CASSFLSFARIVHTGELFF. DNA for the CDR3: TGTGCCAGCAGCTTCTTATCCTTCGCTAGGATCGTTCACACCGGGGAGCTGTTTTTT.

The chain carries TRBV28 and TRBJ2-5, with 9 bases matching TRBD2. The ends lost 2 bases at V and 5 bases at J; junction bases unmatched: 6. From germline, CDR1 is MDHEN and CDR2 SYDVKM. The CDR3 has 15 residues. Here the CDR3 DNA reads TGTGCCAGCAGTTTACTAGCGGGAATCGCGGAGACCCAGTACTTC. Translating gives CASSLLAGIAETQYF.

The chain uses TRBV2 and TRBJ2-7; 10 bases are shared with TRBD1. Per the germline V gene, CDR1 is SNHLY and CDR2 is FYNNEI. The CDR3 is 13 residues long. V shed 3 bases, J shed 6 bases, and the junction held 2 bases outside the gene matches. CDR3 residues: CASSDGTGVEQYF. CDR3 coding DNA: TGTGCCAGCAGTGACGGGACAGGGGTCGAGCAGTACTTC. The variable domain in full, completed from reference TRBV2 and TRBJ2-7, reads EPEVTQTPSHQVTQMGQEVILRCVPISNHLYFYWYRQILGQKVEFLVSFYNNEISEKSEIFDDQFSVERPDGSNFTLKIRSTKLEDSAMYFCASSDGTGVEQYFGPGTRLTVT.

In regard to this clone: In the same sample, other DNA sequences code for this CDR3. The chain couples TRBV5-1 to TRBJ1-1; D is unclear. The CDR3 loop spans 13 amino acids. CDR1 is SGHRS, CDR2 YFSETQ, per germline. V was clipped by 0 bases and J by 4 bases, with 7 bases between them. The CDR3 here is CASSLVGPTEAFF. The CDR3 DNA reads as TGCGCCAGCAGCTTGGTTGGCCCCACTGAAGCTTTCTTT. The variable domain in full, completed from reference TRBV5-1 and TRBJ1-1, reads KAGVTQTPRYLIKTRGQQVTLSCSPISGHRSVSWYQQTPGQGLQFLFEYFSETQRNKGNFPGRFSGRQFSNSRSEMNVSTLELGDSALYLCASSLVGPTEAFFGQGTRLTVV.

In its sample, this clone was seen a few times. The chain links TRBV6-6 to TRBJ2-7; no firm D call. CDR3 length equals 13 residues. Looked up from germline, CDR1 is MNHNY and CDR2 is SVGAGI (reference sequence). V gave up 5 bases and J gave up 4 bases, with 12 bases separating them. The CDR3 protein is CASSKSATYEQYF. The DNA of the CDR3 is TGTGCCAGCAGTAAGAGTGCCACGTACGAGCAGTACTTC.

The chain couples TRBV9 to TRBJ2-2, with TRBD2 matching 9 bases. Unmatched junction bases numbered 5, after V lost 1 base and J lost 4 bases. Per the germline V gene, CDR1 is SGDLS and CDR2 is YYNGEE. The CDR3 runs to 16 residues. CDR3 sequence reads: CASSVRAGGRTGELFF. The CDR3 nucleotides read TGTGCCAGCAGCGTACGAGCGGGAGGTCGCACCGGGGAGCTGTTTTTT.